Detailed here is one TCR beta chain. The data were obtained in a study of lung T cells in sarcoidosis with Löfgren's syndrome. TCRdb passed the reads through MiXCR, listing each CDR3 protein once. The profile shows around 9,300 distinct CDR3 sequences, under 25% of them singletons. V gave up 0 bases and J gave up 0 bases, with 21 bases separating them. This CDR3 contains 18 residues. The germline V gene encodes CDR1 DFQATT and CDR2 SNEGSKA (reference sequence). The chain recombines TRBV20-1 with TRBJ2-7; perhaps TRBD1 as D (6 bases). Sequencing was done on a sample of CD4+ T cells from bronchoalveolar lavage fluid. The clonotype originates from a human donor with sarcoidosis (Löfgren's syndrome or another form), or a control subject (not recorded which). CDR3 protein: CSARDLGGRPRSSYEQYF. Written as DNA, the CDR3 is TGCAGTGCTAGAGATCTTGGGGGCCGACCCAGAAGCTCCTACGAGCAGTACTTC.